This paragraph covers one TCR beta chain sequence. The data were obtained in a study of T cells in Graves' hyperthyroidism and ophthalmopathy. Amplified TCR beta CDR3 regions came from RNA transcripts. The primer set for the first-round RT-PCR of the TCR CDR3 was HTBI. TCRdb recomputed calls from the multiplex PCR reads with MiXCR, one row per CDR3 protein. This table has over 700,000 distinct CDR3 sequences, roughly 40% appearing once. The trim removed 4 bases at V and 0 bases at J, leaving 6 bases unmatched. The V gene's germline CDR1 is SEHNR and CDR2 FQNEAQ (reference sequence). The CDR3 totals 16 residues.

What was sequenced was blood. The chain has TRBV7-9 and TRBJ1-1; 9 bases map to TRBD1. This clonotype was obtained from a man aged 18-30 years with Graves' hyperthyroidism. The DNA for the CDR3 is TGTGCCAGCAGCTCCCGGGACAGGGTGTTGAACACTGAAGCTTTCTTT. Its translation is CASSSRDRVLNTEAFF.